This T cell receptor (beta chain) derives from a study of blood T cell repertoires in COVID-19. Across the whole study: T cells, B-cell-depleted T cells, or PBMCs provided the cDNA or gDNA that served as material.

In the original workflow: How many nucleated cells were present was estimated from reference gene primer amplification. Clones were sequenced by immunoSEQ multiplex PCR, and TCRdb holds only the in-frame ones, with some missing. For V, J and clone size, that table is used; D and trimming come from the DNA. The sample shows about 130,000 clones, approximately 83% of them seen only once. CDR1 is SGHKS, CDR2 YYEKEE, per germline (reference sequence). V was cut by 5 bases and J by 0 bases, with 8 bases left in between. CDR3 length: 14 residues. The chain is built from TRBV5-5 and TRBJ1-4, with D perhaps matching TRBD1 (6 bases). The origin of this receptor is a man aged 40-55 years with active or convalescent COVID-19. The sequenced sample consisted of peripheral blood. Written as DNA, the CDR3 is TGTGCCAGCAGTTCAGGGGCAACTAATGAAAAACTGTTTTTT. This codes for CASSSGATNEKLFF.